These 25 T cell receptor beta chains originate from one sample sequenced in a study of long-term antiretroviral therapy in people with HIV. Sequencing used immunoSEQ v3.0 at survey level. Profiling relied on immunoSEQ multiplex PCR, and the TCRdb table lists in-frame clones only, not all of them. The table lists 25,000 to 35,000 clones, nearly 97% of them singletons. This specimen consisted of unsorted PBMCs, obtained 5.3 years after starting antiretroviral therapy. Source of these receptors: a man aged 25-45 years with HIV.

The CDR3 sequence is CASSSPFHYEQYF. The CDR3, as DNA: TGTGCCAGCAGTTCCCCGTTCCACTACGAGCAGTACTTC. V gene TRBV27 combines with J gene TRBJ2-7, with D unclear. Trimming stripped 4 bases from V and 3 bases from J, with 10 bases between. The CDR3 totals 13 residues. CDR1 is MNHEY and CDR2 is SMNVEV in the germline V gene (reference sequence).

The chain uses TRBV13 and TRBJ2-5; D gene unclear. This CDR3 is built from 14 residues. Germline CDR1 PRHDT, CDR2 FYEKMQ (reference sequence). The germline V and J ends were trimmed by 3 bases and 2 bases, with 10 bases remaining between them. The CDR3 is CASSLGGLQETQYF. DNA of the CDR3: TGTGCCAGCAGCTTGGGCGGCCTACAAGAGACCCAGTACTTC. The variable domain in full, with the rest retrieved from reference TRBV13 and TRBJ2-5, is AAGVIQSPRHLIKEKRETATLKCYPIPRHDTVYWYQQGPGQDPQFLISFYEKMQSDKGSIPDRFSAQQFSDYHSELNMSSLELGDSALYFCASSLGGLQETQYFGPGTRLLVL.

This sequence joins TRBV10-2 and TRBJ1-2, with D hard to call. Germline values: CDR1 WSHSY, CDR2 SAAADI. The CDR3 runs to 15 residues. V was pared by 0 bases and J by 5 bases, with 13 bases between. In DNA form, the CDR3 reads TGCGCCAGCAGTGAGTCGACCAGCGGAGGATATGGCTACACCTTC. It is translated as CASSESTSGGYGYTF.

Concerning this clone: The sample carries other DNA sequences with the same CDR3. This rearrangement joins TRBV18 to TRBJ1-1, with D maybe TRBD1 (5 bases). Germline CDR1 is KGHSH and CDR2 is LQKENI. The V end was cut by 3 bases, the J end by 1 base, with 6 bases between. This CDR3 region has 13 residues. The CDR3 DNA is TGTGCCAGCTCACCGGGGCAGAACACTGAAGCTTTCTTT. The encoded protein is CASSPGQNTEAFF.

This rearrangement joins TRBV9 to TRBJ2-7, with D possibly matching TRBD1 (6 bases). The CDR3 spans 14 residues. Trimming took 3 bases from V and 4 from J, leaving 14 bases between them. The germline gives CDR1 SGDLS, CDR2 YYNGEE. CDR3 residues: CASSGPGHNYEQYF. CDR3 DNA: TGTGCCAGCAGCGGGCCGGGACACAATTACGAGCAGTACTTC.

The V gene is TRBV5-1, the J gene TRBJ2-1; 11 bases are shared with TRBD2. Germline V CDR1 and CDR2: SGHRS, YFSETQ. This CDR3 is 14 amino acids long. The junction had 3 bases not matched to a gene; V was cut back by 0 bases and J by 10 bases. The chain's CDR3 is CASSLAVAGGEQFF. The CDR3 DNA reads TGCGCCAGCAGCTTGGCCGTAGCGGGAGGGGAGCAGTTCTTC.

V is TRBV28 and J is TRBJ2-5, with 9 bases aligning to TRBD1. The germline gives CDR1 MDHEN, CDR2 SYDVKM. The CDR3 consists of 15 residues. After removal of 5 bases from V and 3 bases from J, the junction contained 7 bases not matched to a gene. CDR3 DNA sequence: TGTGCCAGCAGTGAGGACAGGGGAACCGAAGAGACCCAGTACTTC. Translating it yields CASSEDRGTEETQYF.

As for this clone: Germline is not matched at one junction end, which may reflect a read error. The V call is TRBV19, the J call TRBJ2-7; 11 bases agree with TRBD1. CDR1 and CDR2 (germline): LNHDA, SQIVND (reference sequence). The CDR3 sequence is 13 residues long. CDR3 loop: CASSIPGQGATDF. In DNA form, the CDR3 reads TGTGCCAGTAGTATTCCCGGACAGGGGGCAACCGACTTC.

CDR3 DNA sequence: TGCGCCAGCAGCCAACGACTAGCGGGGGCCCACACCGGGGAGCTGTTTTTT. This translates into CASSQRLAGAHTGELFF. The genes are TRBV4-1 and TRBJ2-2; the match to TRBD2 covers 12 bases. The CDR3 is 17 residues long. Germline CDR1 is MGHRA and CDR2 is YSYEKL. Losses at the gene ends were 2 bases for V and 3 bases for J; bases not matched to a gene: 4.

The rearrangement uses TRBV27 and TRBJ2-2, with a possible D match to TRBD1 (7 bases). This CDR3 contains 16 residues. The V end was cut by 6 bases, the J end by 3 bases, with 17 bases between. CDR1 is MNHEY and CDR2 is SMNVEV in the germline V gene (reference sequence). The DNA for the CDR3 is TGTGCCAGCAGAACCGCGGGACAGACTTACACCGGGGAGCTGTTTTTT. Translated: CASRTAGQTYTGELFF.

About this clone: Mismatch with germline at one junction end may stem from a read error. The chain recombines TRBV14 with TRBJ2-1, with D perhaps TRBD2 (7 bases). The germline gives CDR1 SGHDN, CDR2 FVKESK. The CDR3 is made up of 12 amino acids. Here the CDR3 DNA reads TGTGCCAGCAGGGCGGGGGCGCAGGGAAAGGTCTTC. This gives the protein CASRAGAQGKVF.

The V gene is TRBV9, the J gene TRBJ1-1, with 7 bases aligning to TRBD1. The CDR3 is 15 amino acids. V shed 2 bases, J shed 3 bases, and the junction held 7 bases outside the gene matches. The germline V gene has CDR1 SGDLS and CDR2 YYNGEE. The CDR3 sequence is CASSVTGLPHTEAFF. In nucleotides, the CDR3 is TGTGCCAGCAGCGTGACAGGGTTACCCCACACTGAAGCTTTCTTT. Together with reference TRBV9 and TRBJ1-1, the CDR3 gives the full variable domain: DSGVTQTPKHLITATGQRVTLRCSPRSGDLSVYWYQQSLDQGLQFLIQYYNGEERAKGNILERFSAQQFPDLHSELNLSSLELGDSALYFCASSVTGLPHTEAFFGQGTRLTVV.

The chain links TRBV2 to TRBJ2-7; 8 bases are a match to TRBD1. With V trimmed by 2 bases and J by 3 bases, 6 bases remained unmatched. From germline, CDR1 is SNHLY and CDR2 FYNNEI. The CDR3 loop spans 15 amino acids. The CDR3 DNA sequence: TGTGCCAGCAGTGAAAACGTAGGACAGGGCTACGAGCAGTACTTC. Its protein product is CASSENVGQGYEQYF.

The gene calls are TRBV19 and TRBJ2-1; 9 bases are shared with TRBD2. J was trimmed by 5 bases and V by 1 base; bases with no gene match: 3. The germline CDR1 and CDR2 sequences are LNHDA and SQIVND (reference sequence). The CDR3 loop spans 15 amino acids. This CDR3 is CASSIVAGVHNEQFF. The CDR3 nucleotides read TGTGCCAGTAGTATAGTAGCGGGGGTGCACAATGAGCAGTTCTTC.

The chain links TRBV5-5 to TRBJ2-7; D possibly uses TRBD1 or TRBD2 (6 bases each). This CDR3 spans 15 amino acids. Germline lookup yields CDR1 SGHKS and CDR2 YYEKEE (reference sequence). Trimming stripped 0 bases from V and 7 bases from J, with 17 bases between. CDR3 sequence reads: CASSLDTGRSWEQYF. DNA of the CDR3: TGTGCCAGCAGCTTGGACACAGGGAGGTCCTGGGAGCAGTACTTC.

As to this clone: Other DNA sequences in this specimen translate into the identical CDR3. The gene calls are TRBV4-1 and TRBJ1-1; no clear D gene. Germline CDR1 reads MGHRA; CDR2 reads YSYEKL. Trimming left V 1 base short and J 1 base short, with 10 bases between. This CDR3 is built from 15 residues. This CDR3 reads CASSQGGPANTEAFF. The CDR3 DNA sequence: TGCGCCAGCAGCCAAGGGGGTCCGGCGAACACTGAAGCTTTCTTT.

The CDR3 here is CASSSWGAHQPQHF. The CDR3 region has the DNA TGTGCCAGCAGCTCGTGGGGGGCTCATCAGCCCCAGCATTTT. The chain uses TRBV7-8 and TRBJ1-5, with TRBD1 as a possible D gene (6 bases). V gave up 4 bases and J gave up 5 bases, with 12 bases separating them. The CDR3 consists of 14 residues. Germline V gene sequence: CDR1 SGHVS, CDR2 FQNEAQ.

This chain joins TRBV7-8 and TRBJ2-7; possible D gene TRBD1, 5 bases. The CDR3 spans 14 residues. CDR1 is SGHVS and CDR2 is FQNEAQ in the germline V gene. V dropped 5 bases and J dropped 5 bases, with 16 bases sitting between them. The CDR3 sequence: CASSKGQGWDEQYF. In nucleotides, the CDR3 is TGTGCCAGCAGCAAAGGGCAGGGTTGGGACGAGCAGTACTTC.

The CDR3 loop reads CASSYDRGEGEKLFF. DNA for the CDR3: TGTGCCAGCAGTTACGACAGGGGTGAAGGTGAAAAACTGTTTTTT. The chain has TRBV27 and TRBJ1-4, with 8 positions matching TRBD1. Germline trimming cut 4 bases from V and 7 bases from J; bases unmatched to any gene: 8. The CDR3 has 15 residues. Germline V gene lookup returns CDR1 MNHEY and CDR2 SMNVEV (reference sequence).

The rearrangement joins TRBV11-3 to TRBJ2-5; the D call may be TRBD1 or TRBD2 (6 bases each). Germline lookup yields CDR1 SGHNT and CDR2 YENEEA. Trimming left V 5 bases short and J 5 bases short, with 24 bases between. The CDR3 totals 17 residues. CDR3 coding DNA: TGTGCCAGCAGCCTAGGCGGCCTAGGGGGAGGATGGGAGACCCAGTACTTC. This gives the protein CASSLGGLGGGWETQYF.

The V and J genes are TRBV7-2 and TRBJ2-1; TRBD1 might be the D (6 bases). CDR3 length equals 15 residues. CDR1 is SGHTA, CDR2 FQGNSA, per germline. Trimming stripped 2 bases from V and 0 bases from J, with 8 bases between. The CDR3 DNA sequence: TGTGCCAGCAGCTTACAGGGGAGCTCCTACAATGAGCAGTTCTTC. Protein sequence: CASSLQGSSYNEQFF.

The CDR3 sequence: CASSFGGGAGNTIYF. The CDR3 region has the DNA TGTGCCAGCAGTTTTGGTGGGGGTGCTGGAAACACCATATATTTT. The rearrangement uses TRBV27 and TRBJ1-3; D possibly corresponds to TRBD1 (5 bases). V lost 3 bases and J 2 bases, leaving 11 bases between the germline ends. The germline gives CDR1 MNHEY, CDR2 SMNVEV (reference sequence). The CDR3 is 15 amino acids.

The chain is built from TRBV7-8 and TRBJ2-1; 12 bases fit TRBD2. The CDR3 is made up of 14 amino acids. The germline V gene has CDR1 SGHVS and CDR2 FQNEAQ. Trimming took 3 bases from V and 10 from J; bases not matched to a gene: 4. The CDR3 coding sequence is TGTGCCAGCAGCTTGGGACTAGCGGGCAGGGAGCAGTTCTTC. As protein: CASSLGLAGREQFF.

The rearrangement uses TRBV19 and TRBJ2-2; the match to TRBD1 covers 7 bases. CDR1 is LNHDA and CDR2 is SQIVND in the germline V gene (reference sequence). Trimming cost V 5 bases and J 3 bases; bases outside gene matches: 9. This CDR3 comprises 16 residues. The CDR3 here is CASSHDLRGYTGELFF. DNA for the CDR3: TGTGCCAGTAGTCACGACCTCAGGGGGTACACCGGGGAGCTGTTTTTT.

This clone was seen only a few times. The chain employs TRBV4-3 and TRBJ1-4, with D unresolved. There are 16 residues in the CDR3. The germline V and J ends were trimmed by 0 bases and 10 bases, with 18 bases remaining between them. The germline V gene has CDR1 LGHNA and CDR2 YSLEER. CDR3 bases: TGCGCCAGCAGCCAAGATTTCGGGTTCTCGTGGAGAAAACTGTTTTTT. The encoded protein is CASSQDFGFSWRKLFF.